Listed below are T cell receptor beta chains from one sample, sequenced in a study of beta chain features in type 1 diabetes. Sequencing used immunoSEQ multiplex PCR; TCRdb keeps in-frame clones, though not all of them. The table shows 150,000 to 160,000 clones, with 11% occurring only once. Sequenced: central memory CD4+ T cells from blood. All receptors derive from a young man in good health. Each CDR3 is given with its conserved first and last residue. The D gene is left open where the match is weak. A clone size is listed for some rows: how often the clone was seen (once, few, many), or a class if it is expanded.

D,V,size,J,DNA,CDR3
NA,TRBV20-1,few,TRBJ2-5,TGCAGTGTTGGAGTCCAAGAGACCCAGTACTTC,CSVGVQETQYF
NA,TRBV28,NA,TRBJ2-5,TGTGCCAGCAGTTTCTTGGGGAGAACATACCAAGAGACCCAGTACTTC,CASSFLGRTYQETQYF
NA,TRBV29-1,few,TRBJ1-4,TGCAGCGTTGTAGTAGGAACTAATGAAAAACTGTTTTTT,CSVVVGTNEKLFF
NA,TRBV18,NA,TRBJ2-7,TGTGCCAGCTCACCCGGGGGGCACGACGAGCAGTACTTC,CASSPGGHDEQYF
NA,TRBV7-9,NA,TRBJ2-7,TGTGCCAGCAGCGCGCAAGGGGTCTCCTACGAGCAGTACTTC,CASSAQGVSYEQYF
TRBD1,TRBV5-1,few,TRBJ1-2,TGCGCCAGCAGCTTGGCAAACAGGGGTACCTATGGCTACACCTTC,CASSLANRGTYGYTF
NA,TRBV2,NA,TRBJ2-1,TGTGCCAGCCAGGCCAGTCGATCCTACAATGAGCAGTTCTTC,CASQASRSYNEQFF
NA,TRBV18,NA,TRBJ1-1,TGTGCCAGCTCACCAAGGCTGGACACTGAAGCTTTCTTT,CASSPRLDTEAFF
NA,TRBV19,NA,TRBJ2-2,TGTGCCAGTAGTACCCCGGGGACCTTCGGGGAGCTGTTTTTT,CASSTPGTFGELFF
NA,TRBV4-2,few,TRBJ2-1,TGTGCCAGCAGCCAAGCTAGCCGTAGCTCCTACAATGAGCAGTTCTTC,CASSQASRSSYNEQFF
NA,TRBV2,medium-sized,TRBJ2-7,TGTGCCAGCCGCGGGACAGTTGAGGGCGAGCAGTACTTC,CASRGTVEGEQYF
NA,TRBV9,few,TRBJ1-5,TGTGCCAGCAGCGTAGAGCCAGGGGTCAATCAGCCCCAGCATTTT,CASSVEPGVNQPQHF
NA,TRBV19,NA,TRBJ2-3,TGTGCCAGTAGTGGGCGAACAAGCACAGATACGCAGTATTTT,CASSGRTSTDTQYF
NA,TRBV7-2,few,TRBJ1-5,TGTGCCAGCAGCCCAACAGGGACCTCTAGCAATCAGCCCCAGCATTTT,CASSPTGTSSNQPQHF
TRBD2,TRBV18,NA,TRBJ2-3,TGTGCCAGCTCACTACTAGCGGCTAGCACAGATACGCAGTATTTT,CASSLLAASTDTQYF
NA,TRBV27,once,TRBJ1-1,TGTGCCAGCAGGACCGGGGAGACTGAAGCTTTCTTT,CASRTGETEAFF
NA,TRBV18,many,TRBJ2-3,TGTGCCTACCGGGGGCCGGACACAGATACGCAGTATTTT,CAYRGPDTDTQYF
NA,TRBV2,NA,TRBJ1-4,TGTGCCAGCAGTGATGGGTGGGAAAAACTGTTTTTT,CASSDGWEKLFF
NA,TRBV7-2,few,TRBJ2-5,TGTGCCAGCACCCCGAGGGCAGGGGACTTTGGGACCCAGTACTTC,CASTPRAGDFGTQYF
TRBD1,TRBV9,few,TRBJ2-7,TGTGCCAGCGCCCCTGGGGGACAGGGGGCCCCGAGGTACTTC,CASAPGGQGAPRYF
NA,TRBV7-6,few,TRBJ2-7,TGTGCCAGCAGCTCACAGGGTAGCTACGAGCAGTACTTC,CASSSQGSYEQYF
NA,TRBV7-9,NA,TRBJ2-3,TGTGCCAGCAGCCCAATTACAGATACGCAGTATTTT,CASSPITDTQYF
NA,TRBV20-1,NA,TRBJ2-1,TGCAGTGCTTGGCCTGAGCAGTTCTTC,CSAWPEQFF
TRBD1,TRBV6-1,few,TRBJ2-5,TGTGCCAGCAGTCCCGACAGGGCCTCCAGGACCCAGTACTTC,CASSPDRASRTQYF
NA,TRBV7-2,few,TRBJ2-7,TGTGCCAGCACCCCGGACGGAGCCTACGAGCAGTACTTC,CASTPDGAYEQYF
NA,TRBV13,many,TRBJ2-7,TGTGCCAGCAGCTTAGTGAGGGAAGACTACGAGCAGTACTTC,CASSLVREDYEQYF
TRBD1,TRBV7-2,few,TRBJ1-4,TGTGCCAGCAGCTTAAGGACAGGGAATGAAAAACTGTTTTTT,CASSLRTGNEKLFF
NA,TRBV6-6,many,TRBJ2-1,TGTGCCAGCGGGACAAGCAACTCCTACAATGAGCAGTTCTTC,CASGTSNSYNEQFF
NA,TRBV4-3,few,TRBJ2-1,TGCGCCAGCAGCCAAGAGGGGCGGGGAACGGACCAGTTCTTC,CASSQEGRGTDQFF